This T cell receptor (beta chain) was recovered during a study of STAT5B mutations in CD4+ large granular lymphocyte leukemia. In the study overall: The CDR3 'QG' motif was associated with a particular HLA allele among healthy donors.

Points from the study as a whole: TRBV06-family usage was enriched in top patient clones (8/27) versus controls (2/35). Main leukemic clonotypes were patient-specific, but 20% to 25% appeared at low frequency elsewhere.

Note on this clone: Antigen unknown.

Controls came from buffy coats of healthy blood donors. This CDR3 spans 15 amino acids. Trimming removed 3 bases from V and 4 bases from J; junction bases left unmatched: 4. CDR1 SGDLS and CDR2 YYNGEE come from the germline V gene. The assay was immunoSEQ multiplex PCR, and TCRdb's table has in-frame clones only and misses some. The table has about 38,000 clones, 75% to 85% seen once. V usage is TRBV9 and J usage is TRBJ2-2; the match to TRBD2 covers 9 bases. The source is a human donor in good health. The sample was CD4+ T cells from blood buffy coats. In DNA form, the CDR3 reads TGTGCCAGCAGCGATAGCGGGAGTGTCACCGGGGAGCTGTTTTTT. It codes for CASSDSGSVTGELFF.